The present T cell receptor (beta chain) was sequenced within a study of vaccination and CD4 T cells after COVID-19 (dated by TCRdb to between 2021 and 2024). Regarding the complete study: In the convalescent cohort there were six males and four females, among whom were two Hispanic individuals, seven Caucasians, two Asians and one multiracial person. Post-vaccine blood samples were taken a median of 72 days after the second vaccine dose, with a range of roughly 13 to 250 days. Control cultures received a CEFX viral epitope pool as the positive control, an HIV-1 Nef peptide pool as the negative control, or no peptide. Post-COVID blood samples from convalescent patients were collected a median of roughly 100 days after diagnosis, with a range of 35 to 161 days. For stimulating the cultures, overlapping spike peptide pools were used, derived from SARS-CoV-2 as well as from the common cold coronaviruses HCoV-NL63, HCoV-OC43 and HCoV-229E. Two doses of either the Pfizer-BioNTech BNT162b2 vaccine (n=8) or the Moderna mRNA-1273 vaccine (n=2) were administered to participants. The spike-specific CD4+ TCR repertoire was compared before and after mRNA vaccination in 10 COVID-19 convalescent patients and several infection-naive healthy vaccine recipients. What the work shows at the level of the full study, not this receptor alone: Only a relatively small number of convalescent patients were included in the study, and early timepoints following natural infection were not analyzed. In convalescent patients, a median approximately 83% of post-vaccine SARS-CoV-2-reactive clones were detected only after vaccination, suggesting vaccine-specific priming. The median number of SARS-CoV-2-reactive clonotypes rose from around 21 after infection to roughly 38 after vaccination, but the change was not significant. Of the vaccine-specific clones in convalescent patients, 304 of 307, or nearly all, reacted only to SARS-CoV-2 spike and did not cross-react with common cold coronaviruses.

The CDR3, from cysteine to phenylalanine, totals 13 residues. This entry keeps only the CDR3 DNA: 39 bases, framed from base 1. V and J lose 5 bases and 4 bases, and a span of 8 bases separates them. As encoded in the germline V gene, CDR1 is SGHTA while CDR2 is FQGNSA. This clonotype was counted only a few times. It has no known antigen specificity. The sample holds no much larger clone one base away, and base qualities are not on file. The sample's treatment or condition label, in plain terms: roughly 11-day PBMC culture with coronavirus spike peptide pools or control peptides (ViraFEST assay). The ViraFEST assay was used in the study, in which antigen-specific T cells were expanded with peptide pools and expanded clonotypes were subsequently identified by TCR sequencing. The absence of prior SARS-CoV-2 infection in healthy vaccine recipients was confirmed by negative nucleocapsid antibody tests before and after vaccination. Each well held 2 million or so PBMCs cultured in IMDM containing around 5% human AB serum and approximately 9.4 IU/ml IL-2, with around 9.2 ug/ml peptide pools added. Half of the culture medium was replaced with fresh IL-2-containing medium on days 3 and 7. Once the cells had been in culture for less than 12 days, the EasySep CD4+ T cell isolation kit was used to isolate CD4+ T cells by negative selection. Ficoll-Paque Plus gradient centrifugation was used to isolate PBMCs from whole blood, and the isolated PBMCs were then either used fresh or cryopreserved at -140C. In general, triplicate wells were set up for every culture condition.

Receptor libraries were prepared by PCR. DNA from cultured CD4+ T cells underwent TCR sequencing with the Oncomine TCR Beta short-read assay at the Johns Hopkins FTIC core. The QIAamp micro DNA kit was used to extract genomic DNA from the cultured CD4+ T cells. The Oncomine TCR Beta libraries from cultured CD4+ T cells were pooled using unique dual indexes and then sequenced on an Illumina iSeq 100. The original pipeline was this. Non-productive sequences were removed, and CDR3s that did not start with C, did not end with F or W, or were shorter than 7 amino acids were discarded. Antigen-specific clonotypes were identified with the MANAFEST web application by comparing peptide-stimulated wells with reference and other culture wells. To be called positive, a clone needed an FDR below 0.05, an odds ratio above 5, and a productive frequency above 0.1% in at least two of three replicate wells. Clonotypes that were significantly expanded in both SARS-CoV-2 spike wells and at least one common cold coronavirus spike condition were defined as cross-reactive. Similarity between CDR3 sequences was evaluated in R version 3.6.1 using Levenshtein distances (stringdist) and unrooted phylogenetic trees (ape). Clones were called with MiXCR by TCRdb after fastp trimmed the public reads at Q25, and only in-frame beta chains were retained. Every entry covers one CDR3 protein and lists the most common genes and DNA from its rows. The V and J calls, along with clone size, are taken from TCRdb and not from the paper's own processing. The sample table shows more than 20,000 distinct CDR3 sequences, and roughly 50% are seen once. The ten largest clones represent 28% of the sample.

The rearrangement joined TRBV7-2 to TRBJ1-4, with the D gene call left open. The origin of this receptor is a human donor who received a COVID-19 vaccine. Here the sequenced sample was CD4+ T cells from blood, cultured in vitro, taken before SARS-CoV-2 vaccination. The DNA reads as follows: TGTGCCAGCAGCGTCAATTATAATGAAAAACTGTTTTTT. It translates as CASSVNYNEKLFF.